This T cell receptor beta chain originates from a study of shared clonotypes between healthy human individuals. Overall study: The donor group consisted of a couple of women and a few men, aged 18 to 49.

Sequencing used immunoSEQ multiplex PCR; TCRdb keeps in-frame clones, though not all of them. The sample holds 950,000 to 1,300,000 clones, around 74% seen once. Germline loops: CDR1 MNHNS, CDR2 SASEGT. This CDR3 is 14 amino acids long. V lost 7 bases, J lost 0 bases, and 12 bases lay in between. A CD45RA+ naive subset and a CD45RA-negative memory subset were split from CD4+ cells. The clonotype originates from a man between 18 and 35 years old in good health. This rearrangement joins TRBV6-1 to TRBJ1-2; D is possibly TRBD1 (5 bases). Sample: memory CD4+ T cells sorted from blood. The subset is: CD45RA-negative fraction. This chain's CDR3 is CASIPGGANYGYTF. The DNA of the CDR3 is TGTGCCAGCATCCCTGGGGGGGCTAACTATGGCTACACCTTC.